What follows are 19 T cell receptor beta chains derived from one specimen sequenced in a study of cytomegalovirus exposure and HLA in healthy donors (TCRdb year 2017). Library construction relied on the immunoSEQ multiplex PCR assay. The multiplex PCR relied on a mix of 60 forward primers for TCR Vbeta segments and 13 reverse primers for TCR Jbeta segments. TCRdb took this table from immuneACCESS and kept in-frame rearrangements with V and J called. Such tables lack part of the clones; where checked against another copy, unresolved V genes explain under half of the gap, and the rest is unexplained. Here the sample has some 110,000 clones; roughly three quarters occur a single time. The ten largest clones represent around 1.5% of the sample. Sequenced: PBMCs. These receptor sequences come from a woman aged 40-49 years in good health and CMV-seronegative.

V is TRBV11-3 and J is TRBJ2-3; TRBD1 is a possible D gene (5 bases). This CDR3 is 15 amino acids long. Germline CDR1 and CDR2: SGHNT and YENEEA. V lost 2 bases to trimming and J lost 4 bases, with 13 bases between them. CDR3 region: CASSLSQGGPDTQYF. CDR3 DNA: TGTGCCAGCAGCTTAAGCCAGGGCGGTCCAGATACGCAGTATTTT.

This clone has a single count. The chain uses TRBV27 and TRBJ2-3; 16 bases align to TRBD2. CDR3 size: 17 residues. J gave up 4 bases and V 4 bases, and 5 bases lay outside the gene matches. The V gene's germline CDR1 is MNHEY and CDR2 SMNVEV (reference sequence). The CDR3 loop reads CASSSGTSGRAPDTQYF. CDR3 in DNA: TGTGCCAGCAGTTCCGGGACTAGCGGGAGGGCCCCAGATACGCAGTATTTT.

The rearrangement uses TRBV9 and TRBJ2-7; no firm D call. CDR1 and CDR2 from the germline V gene are SGDLS and YYNGEE. V lost 1 base and J lost 5, with 13 bases in between. CDR3 length equals 14 residues. The CDR3 loop reads CASSVYGRLDEQYF. The CDR3 nucleotides read TGTGCCAGCAGCGTATATGGCAGGCTCGACGAGCAGTACTTC.

This clone has a single count. This rearrangement joins TRBV7-9 to TRBJ2-1; TRBD2 agrees at 7 bases. Germline CDR1 SEHNR, CDR2 FQNEAQ (reference sequence). The CDR3 extends over 16 amino acids. With V trimmed by 5 bases and J by 8 bases, 15 bases remained unmatched. The CDR3: CASSLPAGEGLDEQFF. CDR3 in DNA: TGTGCCAGCAGCCTCCCGGCTGGGGAGGGTCTTGATGAGCAGTTCTTC.

The chain employs TRBV19 and TRBJ1-6, with D possibly matching TRBD1 (5 bases). CDR3 length: 13 residues. V was pared by 7 bases and J by 10 bases, with 14 bases between. CDR1 is LNHDA, CDR2 SQIVND, per germline (reference sequence). This CDR3 is CASNQGGSSPLHF. The CDR3 DNA sequence: TGTGCCAGTAACCAGGGAGGAAGCTCACCCCTCCACTTT. Looking up the rest from reference TRBV19 and TRBJ1-6 gives the full variable domain: DGGITQSPKYLFRKEGQNVTLSCEQNLNHDAMYWYRQDPGQGLRLIYYSQIVNDFQKGDIAEGYSVSREKKESFPLTVTSAQKNPTAFYLCASNQGGSSPLHFGNGTRLTVT.

The count of this clone is one. This chain links TRBV10-3 with TRBJ1-2, with TRBD1 identical over 10 bases. The CDR3 runs to 14 residues. J was trimmed by 6 bases and V by 8 bases; bases with no gene match: 9. CDR1 and CDR2 from the germline V gene are ENHRY and SYGVKD. The CDR3 loop is CAIGGDRGQNGYTF. The CDR3 nucleotides read TGTGCCATCGGTGGTGACAGGGGGCAAAATGGCTACACCTTC.

This clone was detected a few times. The V and J genes are TRBV9 and TRBJ2-7; a weak D match, TRBD2 (6 bases). V lost 0 bases to trimming and J lost 4 bases, with 11 bases between them. CDR1 and CDR2 from the germline V gene are SGDLS and YYNGEE. This CDR3 is 14 amino acids long. The CDR3 DNA is TGTGCCAGCAGCGTAGCTGGCGGGGTTTACGAGCAGTACTTC. It encodes CASSVAGGVYEQYF.

As concerns this clone: One end of the junction is discordant with germline, which a read error may explain. The chain recombines TRBV7-9 with TRBJ1-2; weak D call: TRBD1 (5 bases). Germline V lookup: CDR1 SEHNR, CDR2 FQNEAQ (reference sequence). The CDR3 extends over 13 amino acids. The CDR3 nucleotides are TGTTCCAGCAGCTTCGACAGCCTCTATGGCTACACCTTC. This gives the protein CSSSFDSLYGYTF.

V usage is TRBV7-8 and J usage is TRBJ2-7; 11 nucleotides line up with TRBD1. CDR1 SGHVS and CDR2 FQNEAQ come from the germline V gene. The J segment lost 6 bases and the V segment lost 7 bases, leaving 14 bases of the junction unmatched. CDR3 length: 16 residues. CDR3 amino acids: CASTQFRDRGLSEQYF. DNA of the CDR3: TGTGCCAGCACCCAGTTCCGGGACAGGGGGTTATCCGAGCAGTACTTC.

The chain couples TRBV5-4 to TRBJ2-3, with 12 positions matching TRBD2. Losses at the gene ends were 4 bases for V and 9 bases for J; bases not matched to a gene: 9. Germline V lookup: CDR1 SGHNT, CDR2 YYREEE (reference sequence). The CDR3 runs to 15 residues. CDR3 DNA sequence: TGTGCCAGCAGCCAGGGGGGACTAGCGGGCCCAACGCAGTATTTT. Residues: CASSQGGLAGPTQYF.

The chain employs TRBV6-1 and TRBJ1-2, with 11 positions matching TRBD1. Germline lookup yields CDR1 MNHNS and CDR2 SASEGT. The ends lost 11 bases at V and 8 bases at J; junction bases unmatched: 13. The CDR3 contains 14 residues. The CDR3 bases are TGTGCCTGCGATCCGGACAGGGGGCGTTGGGGCTACACCTTC. This encodes CACDPDRGRWGYTF.

The chain joins TRBV4-1 to TRBJ1-1; D might be TRBD1 (6 bases). Deletions cut 0 bases from V and 9 bases from J, with 14 bases between. CDR1 and CDR2 (germline): MGHRA, YSYEKL. The CDR3 extends over 14 amino acids. The CDR3 coding sequence is TGCGCCAGCAGCCAAGAAACAGGGAAGGTAAAAGCTTTCTTT. This gives the protein CASSQETGKVKAFF.

This chain links TRBV18 with TRBJ2-3; 8 positions agree with TRBD1. Unmatched junction bases numbered 9, after V lost 2 bases and J lost 8 bases. The CDR3 is made up of 15 amino acids. CDR1 and CDR2 from the germline V gene are KGHSH and LQKENI. The DNA of the CDR3 is TGTGCCAGCTCACCAGACAGGGGTGGCTTGGGTACGCAGTATTTT. It encodes CASSPDRGGLGTQYF.

J is TRBJ2-3 and V is TRBV28, with a weak D call TRBD2 (6 bases). V lost 6 bases and J 0 bases, leaving 10 bases between the germline ends. CDR1 and CDR2 from the germline V gene are MDHEN and SYDVKM. The length of the CDR3 is 14 residues. This chain's CDR3 is CASRPGTSTDTQYF. CDR3 DNA sequence: TGTGCCAGCAGACCCGGGACTAGCACAGATACGCAGTATTTT.

The V call is TRBV9, the J call TRBJ2-2, with TRBD2 as a possible D gene (5 bases). Trimming pared 2 bases from V and 7 bases from J, leaving 9 bases between. CDR3 length: 13 amino acids. The germline gives CDR1 SGDLS, CDR2 YYNGEE. DNA of the CDR3: TGTGCCAGCAGCGTCATGGGAGTCGGGGAGCTGTTTTTT. Encoded protein: CASSVMGVGELFF. Full variable domain (outside the CDR3, taken from reference TRBV9 and TRBJ2-2): DSGVTQTPKHLITATGQRVTLRCSPRSGDLSVYWYQQSLDQGLQFLIQYYNGEERAKGNILERFSAQQFPDLHSELNLSSLELGDSALYFCASSVMGVGELFFGEGSRLTVL.

This chain connects TRBV19 to TRBJ1-1, with 11 bases matching TRBD1. V trimming: 10 bases; J trimming: 9 bases; junction bases outside the gene matches: 4. Germline V gene data show CDR1 as LNHDA and CDR2 as SQIVND (reference sequence). This CDR3 is built from 11 residues. The CDR3 DNA reads as TGTGCCACCCGGGACAGGGGGAAAGCTTTCTTT. As protein: CATRDRGKAFF.

J is TRBJ2-1 and V is TRBV7-2; 11 bases are shared with TRBD2. The germline CDR1 and CDR2 sequences are SGHTA and FQGNSA. The J segment lost 5 bases and the V segment lost 3 bases, leaving 6 bases of the junction unmatched. This CDR3 is built from 16 residues. CDR3 in DNA: TGTGCCAGCAGCTTTAGGGCTAGCGGGAGGAACAATGAGCAGTTCTTC. Translation gives CASSFRASGRNNEQFF.

The chain combines TRBV5-4 with TRBJ2-7; 8 bases are a match to TRBD2. The germline gives CDR1 SGHNT, CDR2 YYREEE (reference sequence). J was trimmed by 6 bases and V by 4 bases; bases with no gene match: 15. The CDR3 is 16 amino acids. The CDR3 protein is CASSGGAGTRLFEQYF. CDR3 nucleotide sequence: TGTGCCAGCAGCGGAGGCGCCGGGACTAGATTGTTCGAGCAGTACTTC. Supplemented by reference TRBV5-4 and TRBJ2-7, the full variable domain reads ETGVTQSPTHLIKTRGQQVTLRCSSQSGHNTVSWYQQALGQGPQFIFQYYREEENGRGNFPPRFSGLQFPNYSSELNVNALELDDSALYLCASSGGAGTRLFEQYFGPGTRLTVT.

The chain combines TRBV19 with TRBJ2-2; D is ambiguous. The germline V and J ends were trimmed by 1 base and 3 bases, with 9 bases remaining between them. Germline CDR1 and CDR2: LNHDA and SQIVND (reference sequence). CDR3 length: 15 residues. The CDR3 protein is CASSIVELHTGELFF. DNA of the CDR3: TGTGCCAGTAGTATAGTCGAACTACACACCGGGGAGCTGTTTTTT.